These 11 T cell receptor beta chains were sequenced from one sample in a study of cytomegalovirus exposure and HLA in healthy donors. 13 Jbeta primers and 60 Vbeta primers were used for the PCR. Assay: immunoSEQ multiplex PCR; the TCRdb copy retains only in-frame clones and omits some. The table includes about 120,000 clones, around 79% detected once. The sample taken for sequencing was PBMCs. The source is a woman younger than 35 in good health and CMV-seronegative.

V is TRBV4-2 and J is TRBJ2-7; 9 positions match TRBD1. The CDR3 runs to 17 residues. Germline loops: CDR1 LGHNA, CDR2 YNFKEQ. V shed 3 bases and J 2 bases; nucleotides not matched to a gene: 11. The DNA for the CDR3 is TGTGCCAGCAGCCAGATGGGATCCGGGACAGGGCCCTACGAGCAGTACTTC. Translating gives CASSQMGSGTGPYEQYF.

This clone was counted between two and nine times. The chain has TRBV18 and TRBJ2-7; 11 positions agree with TRBD2. CDR1 and CDR2 (germline): KGHSH, LQKENI. V dropped 3 bases and J dropped 6; count of bases not matched to a gene: 4. The CDR3 totals 14 residues. Here the CDR3 reads CASSPTSGSSEQYF. The DNA for the CDR3 is TGTGCCAGCTCACCCACTAGCGGGAGTTCCGAGCAGTACTTC. Using reference TRBV18 and TRBJ2-7 for the parts outside the CDR3, the full variable domain is NAGVMQNPRHLVRRRGQEARLRCSPMKGHSHVYWYRQLPEEGLKFMVYLQKENIIDESGMPKERFSAEFPKEGPSILRIQQVVRGDSAAYFCASSPTSGSSEQYFGPGTRLTVT.

This chain joins TRBV6-1 and TRBJ1-1; 9 bases line up with TRBD1. The CDR3 spans 14 residues. The germline V gene has CDR1 MNHNS and CDR2 SASEGT. Unmatched junction bases numbered 7, after V lost 6 bases and J lost 5 bases. CDR3 nucleotides: TGTGCCAGCAGCTACAGGGGGCTCGGAACTGAAGCTTTCTTT. It specifies CASSYRGLGTEAFF.

The rearrangement links TRBV5-1 to TRBJ2-1; the match to TRBD2 covers 12 bases. Per germline, CDR1 SGHRS and CDR2 YFSETQ. Trimming at V came to 7 bases and at J to 7 bases, leaving 6 bases not matched to a gene. This CDR3 is built from 14 residues. DNA for the CDR3: TGCGCCAGCGCACTAGCGGGAGGCCCAAATGAGCAGTTCTTC. Translation gives CASALAGGPNEQFF. The whole variable domain, remainder taken from reference TRBV5-1 and TRBJ2-1, is KAGVTQTPRYLIKTRGQQVTLSCSPISGHRSVSWYQQTPGQGLQFLFEYFSETQRNKGNFPGRFSGRQFSNSRSEMNVSTLELGDSALYLCASALAGGPNEQFFGPGTRLTVL.

J is TRBJ2-7 and V is TRBV10-3; D call uncertain. This CDR3 is built from 15 residues. Trimming removed 0 bases from V and 2 bases from J, with 11 bases in between. Germline V gene sequence: CDR1 ENHRY, CDR2 SYGVKD. CDR3 nucleotide sequence: TGTGCCATCAGTGAGTCGGCCGACACAACCTACGAGCAGTACTTC. Translated, it gives CAISESADTTYEQYF.

Remarks on this clone: Other DNA sequences in this specimen translate into the identical CDR3. The CDR3 DNA is TGTGCCAGCAGCTTAGGAGGGGGCTACAATGAGCAGTTCTTC. Its protein product is CASSLGGGYNEQFF. This chain connects TRBV7-9 to TRBJ2-1, with D possibly being TRBD1 (6 bases). The CDR3 totals 14 residues. The germline V and J ends were trimmed by 1 base and 3 bases, with 7 bases remaining between them. From germline, CDR1 is SEHNR and CDR2 FQNEAQ (reference sequence). The full variable domain, completed using reference TRBV7-9 and TRBJ2-1, is DTGVSQNPRHKITKRGQNVTFRCDPISEHNRLYWYRQTLGQGPEFLTYFQNEAQLEKSRLLSDRFSAERPKGSFSTLEIQRTEQGDSAMYLCASSLGGGYNEQFFGPGTRLTVL.

This clone has just a few counts. The rearrangement joins TRBV5-6 to TRBJ1-4; TRBD1 aligns across 11 bases. Per germline, CDR1 SGHDT and CDR2 YYEEEE. The CDR3 extends over 14 amino acids. The V and J ends lost 3 bases and 11 bases, in that order; junction bases with no gene match: 6. CDR3 DNA sequence: TGTGCCAGCAGCTCGCTCGGGACAGGGGGTAAACTGTTTTTT. As protein: CASSSLGTGGKLFF.

The table lists this clone with a count of one. The rearrangement uses TRBV27 and TRBJ2-1, with a tentative D call TRBD1 (5 bases). CDR1 and CDR2 (germline): MNHEY, SMNVEV (reference sequence). The V gene lost 11 bases and the J gene lost 4 bases, with 15 bases spanning the gap. This CDR3 is built from 13 residues. CDR3 sequence: CAAGHPPYNEQFF. The CDR3 DNA reads as TGTGCCGCCGGACATCCACCTTACAATGAGCAGTTCTTC.

This clone occurred once. The chain is built from TRBV5-4 and TRBJ1-2; perhaps TRBD1 as D (6 bases). The CDR3 covers 16 residues. Per germline, CDR1 SGHNT and CDR2 YYREEE (reference sequence). Trimming removed 4 bases at V and 0 bases at J, with 16 bases between. Written as DNA, the CDR3 is TGTGCCAGCAGCCCCGGACAGTTTCTAGCTAACTATGGCTACACCTTC. Translation gives CASSPGQFLANYGYTF.

The V and J genes are TRBV6-6 and TRBJ1-1; TRBD1 aligns across 8 bases. Per the germline V gene, CDR1 is MNHNY and CDR2 is SVGAGI (reference sequence). CDR3 size: 13 residues. J lost 5 bases, V lost 5 bases, and 4 bases had no gene match. The CDR3 reads CASSLRQGTEAFF. Here the CDR3 DNA reads TGTGCCAGCAGTCTCCGACAGGGGACTGAAGCTTTCTTT.

This clone has a single count. V usage is TRBV2 and J usage is TRBJ2-3, with TRBD2 matching 10 bases. CDR1 SNHLY and CDR2 FYNNEI come from the germline V gene. This CDR3 spans 15 amino acids. Losses at the gene ends were 2 bases for V and 6 bases for J; bases not matched to a gene: 5. CDR3 in amino acids: CASSELAGASDTQYF. Written as DNA, the CDR3 is TGTGCCAGCAGTGAACTAGCGGGGGCGTCCGATACGCAGTATTTT.